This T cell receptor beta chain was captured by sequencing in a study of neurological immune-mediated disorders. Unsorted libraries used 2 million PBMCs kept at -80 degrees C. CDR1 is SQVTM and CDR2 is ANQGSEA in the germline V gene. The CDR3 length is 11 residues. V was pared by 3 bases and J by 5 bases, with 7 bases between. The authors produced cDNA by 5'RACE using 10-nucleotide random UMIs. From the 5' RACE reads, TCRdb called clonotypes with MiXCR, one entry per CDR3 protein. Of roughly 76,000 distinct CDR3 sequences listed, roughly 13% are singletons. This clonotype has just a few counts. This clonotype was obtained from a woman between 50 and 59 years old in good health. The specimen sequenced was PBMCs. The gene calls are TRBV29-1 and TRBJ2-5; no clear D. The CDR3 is CSVDPGETQYF. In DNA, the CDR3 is TGCAGCGTTGACCCCGGTGAGACCCAGTACTTC.